The rows below give T cell receptor beta chains drawn from one sample of a study of cytomegalovirus exposure and HLA in healthy donors. TCRdb's copy holds only in-frame clones and misses some; the assay was immunoSEQ multiplex PCR. The sample holds 100,000 to 150,000 clones, over 60% seen once. Sequencing was performed on PBMCs. The receptors here all came from a middle-aged woman in good health and CMV-seropositive. CDR3s include the opening cysteine and the closing phenylalanine or tryptophan. Fields, in order: V gene, clone size, J gene, D gene, CDR3 DNA, CDR3 protein. A D gene is named only where the DNA matches it firmly. Not all rows give a size; the values are once, few, many and, for expanded clones, a class.

TRBV19	NA	TRBJ2-1	TRBD2	TGTGCCAGTTCCGGACTAGCGGGGGGTCATGAGCAGTTCTTC	CASSGLAGGHEQFF
TRBV29-1	NA	TRBJ1-2	NA	TGCAGCACGAGGCCCGATACTAACTGTGGCTACACCTTC	CSTRPDTNCGYTF
TRBV2	NA	TRBJ1-5	NA	TGTGCCAGCAGTGAGCGGGTGGGGAATCAGCCCCAGCATTTT	CASSERVGNQPQHF
TRBV28	NA	TRBJ1-2	TRBD1	TGTGCCAGCAGCCCCGGGACAGGGAGACTCGGCTACACCTTC	CASSPGTGRLGYTF
TRBV7-9	NA	TRBJ2-7	NA	TGTGCCAGCAGCTTCGTCGGAGACTACGAGCAGTACTTC	CASSFVGDYEQYF
TRBV21-1	NA	TRBJ1-1	NA	TGTGCCAGCAACATGACAGATATGAACACTGAAGCTTTCTTT	CASNMTDMNTEAFF
TRBV9	NA	TRBJ2-3	TRBD2	TGTGCCAGCAGAGCAGGACTAGCGGGGGGTAGCACAGATACGCAGTATTTT	CASRAGLAGGSTDTQYF
TRBV9	few	TRBJ2-1	NA	TGTGCCAGCAGCCTAGGGTGGGAGGAAGGTGAGCAGTTCTTC	CASSLGWEEGEQFF
TRBV5-1	few	TRBJ1-1	NA	TGCGCCAGCAGCTCTTCCGGGACTTCCTCAAACACTGAAGCTTTCTTT	CASSSSGTSSNTEAFF
TRBV6-5	NA	TRBJ2-3	TRBD2	TGTGCCAGCAGTTCCCAGACTAGCGGGAGGCCAGATACGCAGTATTTT	CASSSQTSGRPDTQYF
TRBV27	few	TRBJ1-6	NA	TGTGCCAGCAGTTTATCGGGACGGGCCGGGGGGGGTTCACCCCTCCACTTT	CASSLSGRAGGGSPLHF
TRBV5-1	NA	TRBJ2-2	NA	TGCGCCAGCATACTAGGCCCCCCGAACACCGGGGAGCTGTTTTTT	CASILGPPNTGELFF
TRBV2	once	TRBJ2-1	TRBD1	TGTGCCAGCAGTCCGGGACAGGGCGGTGAGCAGTTCTTC	CASSPGQGGEQFF
TRBV5-1	NA	TRBJ1-1	NA	TGCGCCAGCAGCTTGGCCCAGGGCTACACTGAAGCTTTCTTT	CASSLAQGYTEAFF
TRBV9	NA	TRBJ2-3	NA	TGTGCCAGCAGCGTAGTTGGAGAGGCGGGCACAGATACGCAGTATTTT	CASSVVGEAGTDTQYF
TRBV30	few	TRBJ2-1	TRBD2	TGTGCCTGGAGCACTGGACTAGCGGGGGCCTACAATGAGCAGTTCTTC	CAWSTGLAGAYNEQFF
TRBV5-6	NA	TRBJ1-3	NA	TGTGCCAGCAGCTTGTACGGCGGCGGGACGGCTGGAAACACCATATATTTT	CASSLYGGGTAGNTIYF
TRBV2	NA	TRBJ1-1	TRBD1	TGTGCCAGCAATTTCGGACAGGGAGCTTTCTTT	CASNFGQGAFF
TRBV19	NA	TRBJ2-2	TRBD2	TGTGCCAGTAGTCTACTAGCGGGAGGCACCGGGGAGCTGTTTTTT	CASSLLAGGTGELFF
TRBV5-1	NA	TRBJ2-2	TRBD2	TGCGCCAGCAGCCGCAGCGGGGGGACGAACACCGGGGAGCTGTTTTTT	CASSRSGGTNTGELFF
TRBV29-1	NA	TRBJ2-1	TRBD2	TGCAGCGTGCAGGGGACTAGCGGGAGAGGTGAGCAGTTCTTC	CSVQGTSGRGEQFF
TRBV19	few	TRBJ1-1	NA	TGTGCCAGTAGTATAATCGGGGGCACTGAAGCTTTCTTT	CASSIIGGTEAFF
TRBV5-4	NA	TRBJ1-2	NA	TGTGCCAGCAGCCAAGAAGTTCCGGGGAACTATGGCTACACCTTC	CASSQEVPGNYGYTF
TRBV5-4	NA	TRBJ1-4	NA	TGTGCCAGCAGCTTGCAGGGCCAGCAAGGTGAAAAACTGTTTTTT	CASSLQGQQGEKLFF
TRBV18	NA	TRBJ2-7	NA	TGTGCCAGCGCTGCCCAGGGACAAGTCTACGAGCAGTACTTC	CASAAQGQVYEQYF
TRBV6-1	once	TRBJ2-7	TRBD1	TGTGCCAGCAGTGGGGGGACAGGGGCCTCCTACGAGCAGTACTTC	CASSGGTGASYEQYF
TRBV2	NA	TRBJ2-7	NA	TGTGCCAGCAGTGAGCAGGGATTGGACTACGAGCAGTACTTC	CASSEQGLDYEQYF
TRBV15	NA	TRBJ2-1	NA	TGTGCCACCAGCAAAGGCGGTTTTAGCTCCTACAATGAGCAGTTCTTC	CATSKGGFSSYNEQFF
TRBV6-4	few	TRBJ2-7	TRBD1	TGTGCCAGCAGTCCTACAGGGGCCTCCTACGAGCAGTACTTC	CASSPTGASYEQYF
TRBV28	NA	TRBJ1-1	NA	TGTGCCACAAGAAGACAGACCATGAACACTGAAGCTTTCTTT	CATRRQTMNTEAFF
TRBV5-1	NA	TRBJ1-5	NA	TGCGCCAGCAGCGAATTTGGGGCCGTCAATCAGCCCCAGCATTTT	CASSEFGAVNQPQHF